The clone carrying this T cell receptor (beta chain) occurred a few times. Its antigen remains unknown. These data come from a study of cytomegalovirus exposure and HLA in healthy donors. Study-wide findings and caveats: When a later analysis was performed, an Asian-associated ancestry cluster reportedly had fewer N-insertions than the roughly 700-donor mean.

The study ran its PCR with 60 Vbeta and 13 Jbeta primers. Sequencing used immunoSEQ multiplex PCR; TCRdb keeps in-frame clones, though not all of them. This repertoire shows about 200,000 clones, 70% to 80% found once; its top ten account for about 0.23%. V was pared by 5 bases and J by 6 bases, with 7 bases between. This CDR3 is 11 amino acids long. Germline CDR1 MGHRA, CDR2 YSYEKL. Healthy bone marrow donors made up the cohort. The clonotype comes from a girl aged 2-10 years in good health and CMV-seronegative. The chain has TRBV4-1 and TRBJ1-2; D gene uncertain. The sample was PBMCs. The CDR3 protein is CASSAGDGYTF. The CDR3 nucleotides are TGCGCCAGCAGCGCTGGAGATGGCTACACCTTC.